The clone carrying this TCR beta chain was recorded once. Its antigen is undetermined. The authors ran the immunoSEQ assay, v3.0, at survey level. Clones were read by immunoSEQ multiplex PCR, and TCRdb kept only the in-frame ones, dropping some. The data contain 20,000 to 25,000 clones, about 89% of them singletons. CDR1 MGHRA and CDR2 YSYEKL come from the germline V gene. The CDR3 spans 18 residues. With 0 bases clipped from V and 5 bases from J, the junction kept 12 bases outside the gene matches. The study drew at least one pre-ART and at least two post-ART PBMC samples from every donor. These data are taken from a study of long-term antiretroviral therapy in people with HIV. Overall study results and limits: Diversity measured after ART increased yet remained under transplant donor controls. Gathering of blood took place between about 2003 and 2017, possibly under older ART regimens. Across all time points, the repertoire was dominated by clones that expanded before ART.

The gene calls are TRBV4-1 and TRBJ2-2; 7 bases line up with TRBD2. The receptor was isolated from a woman between 45 and 65 years old with HIV. Sequencing was performed on unsorted PBMCs, taken 2.6 years after starting antiretroviral therapy. The CDR3, as DNA: TGCGCCAGCAGCCAAGATGGGTGGGATAGCGGGCCGACCGGGGAGCTGTTTTTT. Its protein is CASSQDGWDSGPTGELFF.